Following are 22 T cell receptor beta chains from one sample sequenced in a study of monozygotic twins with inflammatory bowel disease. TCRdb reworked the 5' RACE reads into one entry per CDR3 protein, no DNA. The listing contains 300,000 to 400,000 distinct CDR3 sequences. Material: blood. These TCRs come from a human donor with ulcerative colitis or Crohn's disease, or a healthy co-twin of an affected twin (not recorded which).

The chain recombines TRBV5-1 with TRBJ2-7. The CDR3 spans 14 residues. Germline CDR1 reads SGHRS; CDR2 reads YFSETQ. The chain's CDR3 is CASSLSQLFYEQYF.

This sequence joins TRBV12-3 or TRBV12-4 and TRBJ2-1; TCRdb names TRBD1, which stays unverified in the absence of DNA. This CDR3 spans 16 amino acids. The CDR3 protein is CASSLARRSGYNEQFF.

The CDR3 sequence: CSAIGEASAYEQYF. The chain links TRBV20-1 to TRBJ2-7; as DNA is missing, the TRBD2 call by TCRdb cannot be tested. There are 14 residues in the CDR3. Germline lookup yields CDR1 DFQATT and CDR2 SNEGSKA (reference sequence).

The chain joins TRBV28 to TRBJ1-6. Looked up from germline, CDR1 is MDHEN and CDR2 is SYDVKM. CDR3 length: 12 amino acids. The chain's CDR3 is CASRDQNSPLHF. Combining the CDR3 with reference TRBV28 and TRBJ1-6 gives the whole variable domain DVKVTQSSRYLVKRTGEKVFLECVQDMDHENMFWYRQDPGLGLRLIYFSYDVKMKEKGDIPEGYSVSREKKERFSLILESASTNQTSMYLCASRDQNSPLHFGNGTRLTVT.

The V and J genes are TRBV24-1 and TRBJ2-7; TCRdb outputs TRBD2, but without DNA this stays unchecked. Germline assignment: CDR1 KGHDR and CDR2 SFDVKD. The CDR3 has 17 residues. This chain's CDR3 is CATSAWREWPGSYEQYF.

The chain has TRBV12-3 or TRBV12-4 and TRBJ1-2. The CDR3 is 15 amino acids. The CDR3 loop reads CASSLAGPANYGYTF.

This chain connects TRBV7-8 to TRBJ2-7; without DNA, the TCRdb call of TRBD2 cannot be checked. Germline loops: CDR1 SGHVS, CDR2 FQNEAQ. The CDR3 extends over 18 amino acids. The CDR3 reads CASSHLRSGTSGSYEQYF.

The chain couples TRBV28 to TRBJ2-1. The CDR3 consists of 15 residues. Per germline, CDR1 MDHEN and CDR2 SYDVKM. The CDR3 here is CASGPPLNSYNEQFF.

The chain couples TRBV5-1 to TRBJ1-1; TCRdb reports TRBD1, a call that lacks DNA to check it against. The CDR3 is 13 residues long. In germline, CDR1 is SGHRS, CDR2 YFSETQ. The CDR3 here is CASSLNRETEAFF.

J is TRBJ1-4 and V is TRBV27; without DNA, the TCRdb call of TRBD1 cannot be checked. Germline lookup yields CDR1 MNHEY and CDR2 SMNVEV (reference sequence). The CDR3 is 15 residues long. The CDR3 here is CASSLSGTPYEKLFF. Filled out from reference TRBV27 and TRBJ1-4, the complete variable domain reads EAQVTQNPRYLITVTGKKLTVTCSQNMNHEYMSWYRQDPGLGLRQIYYSMNVEVTDKGDVPEGYKVSRKEKRNFPLILESPSPNQTSLYFCASSLSGTPYEKLFFGSGTQLSVL.

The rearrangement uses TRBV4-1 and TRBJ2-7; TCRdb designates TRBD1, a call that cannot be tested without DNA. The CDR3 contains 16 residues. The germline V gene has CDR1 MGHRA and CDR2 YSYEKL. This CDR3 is CASSQGWPGRSYEQYF.

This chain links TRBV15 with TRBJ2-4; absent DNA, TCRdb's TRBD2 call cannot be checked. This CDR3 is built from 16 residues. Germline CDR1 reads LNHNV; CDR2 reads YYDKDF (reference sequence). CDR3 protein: CATAVGPQLAKNIQYF.

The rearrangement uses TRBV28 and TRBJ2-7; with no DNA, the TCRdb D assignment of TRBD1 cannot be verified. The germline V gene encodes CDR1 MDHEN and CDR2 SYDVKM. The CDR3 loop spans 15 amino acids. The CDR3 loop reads CASSFTGAFNYEQYF.

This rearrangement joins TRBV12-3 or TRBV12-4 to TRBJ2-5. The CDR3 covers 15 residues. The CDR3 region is CASSLTEILGETQYF.

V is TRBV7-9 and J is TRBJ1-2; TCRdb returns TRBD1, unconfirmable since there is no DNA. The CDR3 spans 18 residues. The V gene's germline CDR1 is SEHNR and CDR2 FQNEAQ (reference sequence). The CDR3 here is CASSSTTRLDTYNYGYTF.

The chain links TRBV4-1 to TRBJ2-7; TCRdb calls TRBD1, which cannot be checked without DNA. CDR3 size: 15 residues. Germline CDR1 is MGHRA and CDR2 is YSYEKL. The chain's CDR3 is CARSHGTGGFYEQYF.

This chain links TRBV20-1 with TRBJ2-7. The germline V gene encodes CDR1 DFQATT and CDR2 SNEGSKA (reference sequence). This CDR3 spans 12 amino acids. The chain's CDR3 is CSVRQVGHEQYF.

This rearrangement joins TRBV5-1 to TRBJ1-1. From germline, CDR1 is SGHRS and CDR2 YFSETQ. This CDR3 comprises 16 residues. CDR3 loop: CASSLNIQDKNTEAFF.

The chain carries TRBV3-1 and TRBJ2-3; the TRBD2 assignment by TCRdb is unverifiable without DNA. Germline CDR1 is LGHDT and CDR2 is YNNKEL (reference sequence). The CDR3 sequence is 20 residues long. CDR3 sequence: CASSQDGIKRGGYRTDTQYF.

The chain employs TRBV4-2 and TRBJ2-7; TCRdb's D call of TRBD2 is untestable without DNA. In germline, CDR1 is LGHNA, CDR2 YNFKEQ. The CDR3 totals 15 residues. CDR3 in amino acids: CASSQGVTNSYEQYF.

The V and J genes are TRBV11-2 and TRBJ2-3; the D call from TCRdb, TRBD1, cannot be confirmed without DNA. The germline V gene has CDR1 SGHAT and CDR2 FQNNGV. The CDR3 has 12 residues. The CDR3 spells CASRSGVDTQYF.

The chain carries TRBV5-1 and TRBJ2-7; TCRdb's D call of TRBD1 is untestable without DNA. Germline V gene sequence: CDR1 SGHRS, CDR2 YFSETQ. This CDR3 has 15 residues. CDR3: CASSPTRGLSYEQYF.